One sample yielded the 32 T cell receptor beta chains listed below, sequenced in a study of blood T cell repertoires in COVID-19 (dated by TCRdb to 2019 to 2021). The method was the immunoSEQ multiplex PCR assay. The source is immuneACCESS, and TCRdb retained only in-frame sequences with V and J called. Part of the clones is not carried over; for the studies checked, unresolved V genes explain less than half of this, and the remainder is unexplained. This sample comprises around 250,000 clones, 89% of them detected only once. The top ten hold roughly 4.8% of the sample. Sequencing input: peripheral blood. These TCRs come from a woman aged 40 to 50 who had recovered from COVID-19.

This chain's CDR3 is CATSRRGASNEQFF. CDR3 in DNA: TGTGCCACCAGTAGACGGGGGGCTTCCAATGAGCAGTTCTTC. The rearrangement links TRBV24-1 to TRBJ2-1; weak D call: TRBD2 (7 bases). CDR1 is KGHDR and CDR2 is SFDVKD in the germline V gene. There are 14 residues in the CDR3. Trimming took 6 bases from V and 6 from J, leaving 14 bases between them.

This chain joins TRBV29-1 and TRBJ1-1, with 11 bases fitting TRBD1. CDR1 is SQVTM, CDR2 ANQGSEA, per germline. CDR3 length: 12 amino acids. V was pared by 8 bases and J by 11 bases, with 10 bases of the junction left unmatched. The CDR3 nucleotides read TGCAGCCTAGAAACTAGGGACAGGGGGGCTTTCTTT. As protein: CSLETRDRGAFF.

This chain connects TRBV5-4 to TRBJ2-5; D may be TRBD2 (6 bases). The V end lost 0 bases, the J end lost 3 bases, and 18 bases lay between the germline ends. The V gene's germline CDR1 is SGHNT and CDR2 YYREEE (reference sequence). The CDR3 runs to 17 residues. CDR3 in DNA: TGTGCCAGCAGCTTGGTTCCGATGTCTGGGGGGAAAGAGACCCAGTACTTC. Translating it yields CASSLVPMSGGKETQYF.

The CDR3 region is CASSMGTLAGGRLQYF. The CDR3 bases are TGTGCCAGTAGTATGGGCACGCTAGCGGGGGGGCGTCTGCAGTACTTC. The chain uses TRBV19 and TRBJ2-7; 12 nucleotides line up with TRBD2. Germline CDR1 is LNHDA and CDR2 is SQIVND (reference sequence). Trimming removed 3 bases from V and 9 bases from J; junction bases left unmatched: 12. The CDR3 contains 16 residues.

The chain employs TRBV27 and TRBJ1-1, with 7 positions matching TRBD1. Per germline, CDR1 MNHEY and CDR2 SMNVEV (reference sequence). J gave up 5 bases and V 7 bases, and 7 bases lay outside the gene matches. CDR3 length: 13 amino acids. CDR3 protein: CASTRYRGTEAFF. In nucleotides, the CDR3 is TGTGCCAGCACTCGATACAGGGGAACTGAAGCTTTCTTT.

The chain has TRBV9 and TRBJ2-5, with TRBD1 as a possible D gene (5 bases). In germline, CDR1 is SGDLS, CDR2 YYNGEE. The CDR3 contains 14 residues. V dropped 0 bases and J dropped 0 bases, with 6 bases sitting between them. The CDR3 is CASSVGGNQETQYF. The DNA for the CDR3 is TGTGCCAGCAGCGTAGGGGGCAACCAAGAGACCCAGTACTTC.

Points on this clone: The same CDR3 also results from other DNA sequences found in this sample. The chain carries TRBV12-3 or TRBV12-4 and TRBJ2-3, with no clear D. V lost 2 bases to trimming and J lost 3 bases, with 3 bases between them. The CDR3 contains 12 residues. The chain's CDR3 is CASSLSTDTQYF. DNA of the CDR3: TGTGCCAGCAGTTTATCAACAGATACGCAGTATTTT.

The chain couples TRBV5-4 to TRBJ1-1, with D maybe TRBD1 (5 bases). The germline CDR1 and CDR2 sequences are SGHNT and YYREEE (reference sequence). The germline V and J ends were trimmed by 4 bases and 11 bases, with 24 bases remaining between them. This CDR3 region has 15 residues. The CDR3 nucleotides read TGTGCCAGCAGCCCTCGGGGGACGGCGGTGGCACATGCTTTCTTT. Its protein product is CASSPRGTAVAHAFF.

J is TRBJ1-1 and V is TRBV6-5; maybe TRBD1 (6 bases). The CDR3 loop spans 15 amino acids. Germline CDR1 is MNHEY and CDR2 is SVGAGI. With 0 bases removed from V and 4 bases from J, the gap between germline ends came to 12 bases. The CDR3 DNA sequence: TGTGCCAGCAGTTACTCGTTCCAAGGGGGCACTGAAGCTTTCTTT. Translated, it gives CASSYSFQGGTEAFF.

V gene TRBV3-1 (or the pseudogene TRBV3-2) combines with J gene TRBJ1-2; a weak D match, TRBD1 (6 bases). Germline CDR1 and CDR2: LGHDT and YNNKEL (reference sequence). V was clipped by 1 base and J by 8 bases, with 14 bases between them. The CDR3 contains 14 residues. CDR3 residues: CASSQVVQGRGYTF. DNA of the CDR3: TGTGCCAGCAGCCAAGTGGTACAGGGACGAGGCTACACCTTC.

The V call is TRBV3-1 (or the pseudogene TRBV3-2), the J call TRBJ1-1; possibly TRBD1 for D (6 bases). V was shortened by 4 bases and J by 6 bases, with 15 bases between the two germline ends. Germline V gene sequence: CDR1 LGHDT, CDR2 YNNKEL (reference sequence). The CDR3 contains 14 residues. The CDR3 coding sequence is TGTGCCAGCAGCCCGGGGGGGAAGGGGGCTGAAGCTTTCTTT. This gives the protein CASSPGGKGAEAFF.

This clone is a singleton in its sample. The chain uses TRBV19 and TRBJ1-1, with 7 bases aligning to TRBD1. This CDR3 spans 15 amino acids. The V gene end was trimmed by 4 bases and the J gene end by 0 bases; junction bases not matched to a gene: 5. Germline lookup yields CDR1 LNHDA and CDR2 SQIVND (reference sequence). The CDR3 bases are TGTGCCAGTAGTAGATGGACAGGAGTGAACACTGAAGCTTTCTTT. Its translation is CASSRWTGVNTEAFF.

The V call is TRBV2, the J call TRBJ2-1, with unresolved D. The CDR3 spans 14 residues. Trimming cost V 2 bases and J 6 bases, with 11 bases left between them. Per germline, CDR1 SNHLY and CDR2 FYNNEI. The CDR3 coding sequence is TGTGCCAGCAGTGAACTACCCCGAGCCAATGAGCAGTTCTTC. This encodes CASSELPRANEQFF.

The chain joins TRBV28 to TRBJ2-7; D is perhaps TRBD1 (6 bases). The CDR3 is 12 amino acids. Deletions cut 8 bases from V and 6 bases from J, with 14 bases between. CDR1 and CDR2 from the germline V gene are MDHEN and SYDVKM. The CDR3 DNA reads TGTGCCAGCTCGCAGGGGCCCCGCGAGCAGTACTTC. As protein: CASSQGPREQYF.

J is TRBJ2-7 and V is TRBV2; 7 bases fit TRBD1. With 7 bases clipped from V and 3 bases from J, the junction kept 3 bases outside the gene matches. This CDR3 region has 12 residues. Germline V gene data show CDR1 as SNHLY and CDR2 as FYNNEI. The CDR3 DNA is TGTGCCAGCATAGCAGGGGGCTACGAGCAGTACGTC. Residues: CASIAGGYEQYV.

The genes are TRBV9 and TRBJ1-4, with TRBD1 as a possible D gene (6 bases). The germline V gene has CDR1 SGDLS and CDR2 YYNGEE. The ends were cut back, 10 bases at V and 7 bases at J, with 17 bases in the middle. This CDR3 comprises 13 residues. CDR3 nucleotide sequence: TGTGCCTCCAATACAGGGTGGGGTGAAAAACTGTTTTTT. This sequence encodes CASNTGWGEKLFF.

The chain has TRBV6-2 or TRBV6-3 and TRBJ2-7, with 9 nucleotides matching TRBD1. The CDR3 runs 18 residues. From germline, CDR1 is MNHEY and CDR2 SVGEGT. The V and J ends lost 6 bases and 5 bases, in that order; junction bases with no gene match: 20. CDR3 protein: CASSLLGHLTGGRHEQYV. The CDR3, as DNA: TGTGCCAGCAGCCTCCTCGGGCACCTGACAGGGGGTCGCCACGAGCAGTACGTC.

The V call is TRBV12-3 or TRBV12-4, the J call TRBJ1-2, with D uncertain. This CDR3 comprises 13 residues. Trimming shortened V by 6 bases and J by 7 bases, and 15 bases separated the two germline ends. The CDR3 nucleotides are TGTGCCAGCAGCCGAGGGCCTGTCGCTGGCTACACCTTC. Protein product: CASSRGPVAGYTF.

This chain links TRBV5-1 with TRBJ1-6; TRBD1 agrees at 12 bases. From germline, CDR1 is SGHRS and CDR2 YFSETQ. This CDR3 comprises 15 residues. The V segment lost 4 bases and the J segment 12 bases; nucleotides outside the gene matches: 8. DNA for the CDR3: TGCGCCAGCAGCGCGGGACAGGGGGCGCGAGTACCCCTCCACTTT. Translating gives CASSAGQGARVPLHF.

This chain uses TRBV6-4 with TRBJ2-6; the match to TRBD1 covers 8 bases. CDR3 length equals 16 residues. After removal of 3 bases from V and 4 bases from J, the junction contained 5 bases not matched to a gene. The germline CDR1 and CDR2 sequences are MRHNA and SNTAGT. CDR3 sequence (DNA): TGTGCCAGCAGTGATTCTCAGGGGGCCGGGGCCAACGTCCTGACTTTC. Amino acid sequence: CASSDSQGAGANVLTF.

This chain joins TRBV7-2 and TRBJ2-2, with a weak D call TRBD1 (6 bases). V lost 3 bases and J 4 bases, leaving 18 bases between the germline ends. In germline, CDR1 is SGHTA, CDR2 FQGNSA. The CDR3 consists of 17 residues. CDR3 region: CASSFPLDRLGTGELFF. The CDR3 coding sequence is TGTGCCAGCAGCTTCCCCCTCGACAGGTTGGGCACCGGGGAGCTGTTTTTT.

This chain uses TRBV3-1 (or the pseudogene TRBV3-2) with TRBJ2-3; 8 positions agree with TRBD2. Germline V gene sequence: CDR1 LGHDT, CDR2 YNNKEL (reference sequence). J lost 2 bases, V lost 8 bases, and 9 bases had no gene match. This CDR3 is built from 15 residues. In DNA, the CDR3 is TGTGCCAGCGGTAAGAGCGGGGGTCACACAGATACGCAGTATTTT. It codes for CASGKSGGHTDTQYF.

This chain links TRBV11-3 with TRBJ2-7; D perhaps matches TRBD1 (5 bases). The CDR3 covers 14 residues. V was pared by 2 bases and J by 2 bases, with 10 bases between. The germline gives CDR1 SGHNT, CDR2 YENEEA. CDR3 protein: CASSLLLGPYEQYV. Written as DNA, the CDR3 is TGTGCCAGCAGCTTACTCTTGGGGCCCTACGAGCAGTACGTC.

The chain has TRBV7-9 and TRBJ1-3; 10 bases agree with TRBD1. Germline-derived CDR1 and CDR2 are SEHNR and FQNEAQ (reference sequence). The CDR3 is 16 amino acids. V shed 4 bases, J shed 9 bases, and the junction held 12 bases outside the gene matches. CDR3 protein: CASSSWTGGYWGTIYF. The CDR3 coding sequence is TGTGCCAGCAGCTCTTGGACAGGGGGTTACTGGGGCACCATATATTTT.

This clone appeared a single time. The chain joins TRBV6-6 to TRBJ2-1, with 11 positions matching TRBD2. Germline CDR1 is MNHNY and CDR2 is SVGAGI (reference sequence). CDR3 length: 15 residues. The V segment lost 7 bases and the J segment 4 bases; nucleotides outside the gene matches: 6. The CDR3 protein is CASTRGTSGYNEQFF. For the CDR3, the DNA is TGTGCCAGCACCCGAGGGACTAGCGGTTACAATGAGCAGTTCTTC.

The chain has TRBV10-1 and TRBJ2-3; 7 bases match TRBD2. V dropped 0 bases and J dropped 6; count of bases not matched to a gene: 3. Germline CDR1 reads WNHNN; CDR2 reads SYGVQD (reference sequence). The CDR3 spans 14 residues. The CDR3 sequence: CASSESMRGDTQYF. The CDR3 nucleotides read TGCGCCAGCAGTGAGTCCATGCGGGGGGATACGCAGTATTTT.

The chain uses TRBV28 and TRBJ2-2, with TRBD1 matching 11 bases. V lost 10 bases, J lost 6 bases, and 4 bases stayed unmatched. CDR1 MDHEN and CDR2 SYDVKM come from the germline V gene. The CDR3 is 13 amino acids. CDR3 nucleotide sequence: TGTGCCATCCGGACAGGGGGCCCCGGGGAGCTGTTTTTT. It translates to CAIRTGGPGELFF.

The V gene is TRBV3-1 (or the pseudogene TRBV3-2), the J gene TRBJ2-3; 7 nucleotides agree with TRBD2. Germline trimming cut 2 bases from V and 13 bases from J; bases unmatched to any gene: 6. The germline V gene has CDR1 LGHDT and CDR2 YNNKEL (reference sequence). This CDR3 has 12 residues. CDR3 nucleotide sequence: TGTGCCAGCAGCCAATACGGGGGAGGGGAGTATTTT. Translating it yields CASSQYGGGEYF.

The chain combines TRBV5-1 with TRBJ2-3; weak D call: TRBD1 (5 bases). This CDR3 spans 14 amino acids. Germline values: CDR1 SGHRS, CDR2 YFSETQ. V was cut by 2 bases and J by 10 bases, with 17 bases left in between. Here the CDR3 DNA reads TGCGCCAGCAGCTTAGAATGGGGCACCTCGTCGCAGTATTTT. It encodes CASSLEWGTSSQYF.

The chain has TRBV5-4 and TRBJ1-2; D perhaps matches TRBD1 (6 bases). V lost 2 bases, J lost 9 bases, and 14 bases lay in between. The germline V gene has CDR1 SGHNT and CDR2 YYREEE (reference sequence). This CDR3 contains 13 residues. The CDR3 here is CASSFEPQGRYTF. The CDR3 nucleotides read TGTGCCAGCAGCTTCGAGCCTCAGGGGCGCTACACCTTC.

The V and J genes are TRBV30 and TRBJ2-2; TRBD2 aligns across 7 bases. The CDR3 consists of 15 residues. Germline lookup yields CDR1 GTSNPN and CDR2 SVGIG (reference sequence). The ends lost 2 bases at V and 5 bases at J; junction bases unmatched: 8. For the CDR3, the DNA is TGTGCCTGGAGTATAAGCGTCGGGAGGACCGGGGAGCTGTTTTTT. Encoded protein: CAWSISVGRTGELFF. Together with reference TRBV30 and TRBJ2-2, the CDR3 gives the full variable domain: SQTIHQWPATLVQPVGSPLSLECTVEGTSNPNLYWYRQAAGRGLQLLFYSVGIGQISSEVPQNLSASRPQDRQFILSSKKLLLSDSGFYLCAWSISVGRTGELFFGEGSRLTVL.

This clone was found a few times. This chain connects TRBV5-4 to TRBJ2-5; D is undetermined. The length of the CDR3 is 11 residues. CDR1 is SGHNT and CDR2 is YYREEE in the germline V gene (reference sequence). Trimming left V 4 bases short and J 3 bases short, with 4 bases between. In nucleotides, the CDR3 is TGTGCCAGCAGCCGAGAAGAGACCCAGTACTTC. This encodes CASSREETQYF.